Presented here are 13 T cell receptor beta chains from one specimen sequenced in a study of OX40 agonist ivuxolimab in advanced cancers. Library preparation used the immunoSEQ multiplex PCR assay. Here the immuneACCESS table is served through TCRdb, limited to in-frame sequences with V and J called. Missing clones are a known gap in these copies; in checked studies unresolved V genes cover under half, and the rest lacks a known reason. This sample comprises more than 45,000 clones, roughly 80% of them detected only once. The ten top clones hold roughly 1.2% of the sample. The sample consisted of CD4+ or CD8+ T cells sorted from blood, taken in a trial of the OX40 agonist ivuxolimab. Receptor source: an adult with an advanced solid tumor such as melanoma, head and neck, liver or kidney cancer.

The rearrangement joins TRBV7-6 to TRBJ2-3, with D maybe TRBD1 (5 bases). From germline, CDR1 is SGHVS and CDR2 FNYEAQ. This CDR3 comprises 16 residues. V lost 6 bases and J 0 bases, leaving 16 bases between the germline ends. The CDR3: CASRALWGPSTDTQYF. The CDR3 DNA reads TGTGCCAGCAGGGCGCTGTGGGGCCCAAGCACAGATACGCAGTATTTT. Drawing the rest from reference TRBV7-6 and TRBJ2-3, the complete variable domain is GAGVSQSPRYKVTKRGQDVALRCDPISGHVSLYWYRQALGQGPEFLTYFNYEAQQDKSGLPNDRFSAERPEGSISTLTIQRTEQRDSAMYRCASRALWGPSTDTQYFGPGTRLTVL.

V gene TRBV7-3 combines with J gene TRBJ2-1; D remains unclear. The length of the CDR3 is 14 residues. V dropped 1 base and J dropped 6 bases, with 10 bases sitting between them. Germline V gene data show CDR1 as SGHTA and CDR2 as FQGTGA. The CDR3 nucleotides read TGTGCCAGCAGCTTAAATAACGGAATCAATGAGCAGTTCTTC. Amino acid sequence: CASSLNNGINEQFF.

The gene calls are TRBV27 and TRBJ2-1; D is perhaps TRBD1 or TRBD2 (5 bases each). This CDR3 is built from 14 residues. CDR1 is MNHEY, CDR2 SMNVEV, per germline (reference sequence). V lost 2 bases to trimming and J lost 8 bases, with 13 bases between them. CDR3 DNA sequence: TGTGCCAGCAGTTTAAGGGACCGTAGGGATGAGCAGTTCTTC. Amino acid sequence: CASSLRDRRDEQFF.

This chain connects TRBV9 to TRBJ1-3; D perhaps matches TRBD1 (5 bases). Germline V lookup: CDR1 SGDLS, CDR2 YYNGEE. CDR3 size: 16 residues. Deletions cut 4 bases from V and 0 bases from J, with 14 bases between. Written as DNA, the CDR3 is TGTGCCAGCAGCCTCCTACCGGGGGACTCTGGAAACACCATATATTTT. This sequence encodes CASSLLPGDSGNTIYF. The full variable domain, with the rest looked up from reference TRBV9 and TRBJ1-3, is DSGVTQTPKHLITATGQRVTLRCSPRSGDLSVYWYQQSLDQGLQFLIQYYNGEERAKGNILERFSAQQFPDLHSELNLSSLELGDSALYFCASSLLPGDSGNTIYFGEGSWLTVV.

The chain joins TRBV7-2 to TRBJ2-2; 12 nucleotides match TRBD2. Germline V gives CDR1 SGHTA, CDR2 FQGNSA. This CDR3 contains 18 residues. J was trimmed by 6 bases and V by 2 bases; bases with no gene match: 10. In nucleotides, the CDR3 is TGTGCCAGCAGCTTAACCGGACTAGCGGGATCTTACGCCGGGGAGCTGTTTTTT. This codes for CASSLTGLAGSYAGELFF.

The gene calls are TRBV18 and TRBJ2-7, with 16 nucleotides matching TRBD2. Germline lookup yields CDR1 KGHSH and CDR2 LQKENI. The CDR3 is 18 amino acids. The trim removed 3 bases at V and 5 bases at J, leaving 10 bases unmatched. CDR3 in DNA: TGTGCCAGCTCACCCGGGACTAGCGGGAGGGCCCTACCCCACGAGCAGTACTTC. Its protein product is CASSPGTSGRALPHEQYF.

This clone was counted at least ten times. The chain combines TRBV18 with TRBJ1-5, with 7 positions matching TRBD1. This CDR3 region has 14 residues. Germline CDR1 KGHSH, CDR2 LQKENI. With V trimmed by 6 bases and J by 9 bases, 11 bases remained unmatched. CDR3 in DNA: TGTGCCAGCTCCCTCGGGCAGGGGGTATGGCCCCAGCATTTT. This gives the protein CASSLGQGVWPQHF.

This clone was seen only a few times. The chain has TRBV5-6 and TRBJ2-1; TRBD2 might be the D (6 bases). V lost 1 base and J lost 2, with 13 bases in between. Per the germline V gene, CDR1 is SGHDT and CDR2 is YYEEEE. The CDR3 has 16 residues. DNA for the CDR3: TGTGCCAGCAGCTTGTATCGGCGGGGAGCCTACAATGAGCAGTTCTTC. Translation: CASSLYRRGAYNEQFF.

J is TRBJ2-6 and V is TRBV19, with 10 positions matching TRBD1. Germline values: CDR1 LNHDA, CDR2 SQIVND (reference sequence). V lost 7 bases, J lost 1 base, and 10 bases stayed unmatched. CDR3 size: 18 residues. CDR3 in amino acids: CASKSDRGSRSGANVLTF. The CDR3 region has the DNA TGTGCCAGTAAATCGGACAGGGGGAGCCGTTCTGGGGCCAACGTCCTGACTTTC.

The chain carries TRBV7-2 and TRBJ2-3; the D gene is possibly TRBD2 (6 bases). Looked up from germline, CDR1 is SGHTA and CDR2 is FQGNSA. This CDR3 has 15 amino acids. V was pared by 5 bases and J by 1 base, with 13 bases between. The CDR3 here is CASSPRRERTDTQYF. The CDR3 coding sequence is TGTGCCAGCAGCCCCCGGAGGGAGCGCACAGATACGCAGTATTTT.

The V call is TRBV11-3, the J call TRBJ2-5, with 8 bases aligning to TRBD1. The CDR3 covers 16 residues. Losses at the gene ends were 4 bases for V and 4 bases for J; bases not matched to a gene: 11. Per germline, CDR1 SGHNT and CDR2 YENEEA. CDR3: CASSSPRTGKGETQYF. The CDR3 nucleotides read TGTGCCAGCAGCTCACCTCGGACAGGGAAGGGAGAGACCCAGTACTTC.

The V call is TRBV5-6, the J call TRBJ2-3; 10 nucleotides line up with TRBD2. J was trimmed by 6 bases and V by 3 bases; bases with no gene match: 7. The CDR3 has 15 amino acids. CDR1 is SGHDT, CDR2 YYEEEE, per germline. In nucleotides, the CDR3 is TGTGCCAGCAGCTCCCTAGCGGGAGACAAGGATACGCAGTATTTT. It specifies CASSSLAGDKDTQYF.

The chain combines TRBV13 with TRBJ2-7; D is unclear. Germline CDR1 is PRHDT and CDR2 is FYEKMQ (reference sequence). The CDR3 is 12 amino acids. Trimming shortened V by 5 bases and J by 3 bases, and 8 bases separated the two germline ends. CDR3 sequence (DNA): TGTGCCAGCAGCCTCCGACTCTACGAGCAGTACTTC. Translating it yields CASSLRLYEQYF.